Each of the 10 T cell receptor beta chains below was sequenced from the same sample in a study of graft-versus-host responses after intestinal transplantation. This table comes from immunoSEQ multiplex PCR, and its TCRdb copy is limited to in-frame clones, with some not included. Among about 20,000 clones, 38% were seen once, and the ten largest hold approximately 0.9%. Sequences were derived from alloreactive CD4+ T cells from a mixed lymphocyte reaction culture, sampled before intestinal transplant. Subset reported: CFSE-low proliferating T cells sorted from roughly six-day pre-transplant mixed lymphocyte reaction (GvH or HvG direction). The receptor source for this set is a human patient who received an intestinal transplant.

The rearrangement uses TRBV4-1 and TRBJ2-5; D not resolved. Germline CDR1 is MGHRA and CDR2 is YSYEKL. This CDR3 spans 14 amino acids. Trimming took off 1 base at V and 7 bases at J, with 13 bases between the two ends. CDR3 in DNA: TGCGCCAGCAGCCAAGGTCCCTTAACTGTGACCCAGTACTTC. Translating gives CASSQGPLTVTQYF.

A few counts support this clone. The gene calls are TRBV5-4 and TRBJ2-1, with 9 bases fitting TRBD1. This CDR3 contains 14 residues. Germline lookup yields CDR1 SGHNT and CDR2 YYREEE (reference sequence). V was clipped by 10 bases and J by 4 bases; unmatched bases: 9. CDR3 DNA sequence: TGTGCCGCCTCCGGGACAGGGCGATACAATGAGCAGTTCTTC. It encodes CAASGTGRYNEQFF.

A few counts support this clone. The chain joins TRBV5-1 to TRBJ1-6; D possibly corresponds to TRBD1 (5 bases). Germline CDR1 and CDR2: SGHRS and YFSETQ. The CDR3 runs to 17 residues. V shed 3 bases and J shed 0 bases, with 13 bases lying between them. The CDR3 spells CASSSGDGSSYNSPLHF. Here the CDR3 DNA reads TGCGCCAGCAGCTCTGGGGACGGGAGCTCCTATAATTCACCCCTCCACTTT.

There are a few counts of this clone. The chain uses TRBV7-2 and TRBJ2-1; TRBD2 might be the D (7 bases). V was cut by 4 bases and J by 1 base, with 14 bases left in between. The CDR3 length is 16 residues. CDR1 SGHTA and CDR2 FQGNSA come from the germline V gene. The CDR3 loop is CASSSRGAKSYNEQFF. CDR3 coding DNA: TGTGCCAGCAGCTCCCGGGGGGCCAAGTCCTACAATGAGCAGTTCTTC.

The chain has TRBV11-2 and TRBJ2-3, with TRBD1 as a possible D gene (5 bases). The ends were cut back, 2 bases at V and 9 bases at J, with 12 bases in the middle. This CDR3 is 13 amino acids long. Germline CDR1 reads SGHAT; CDR2 reads FQNNGV. The CDR3: CASSLSGADTQYF. The DNA for the CDR3 is TGTGCCAGCAGCTTAAGTGGGGCTGACACGCAGTATTTT.

This chain connects TRBV10-1 to TRBJ2-7; a possible D gene is TRBD1 (5 bases). Trimming removed 0 bases from V and 3 bases from J, with 9 bases in between. Germline CDR1 reads WNHNN; CDR2 reads SYGVQD (reference sequence). The CDR3 has 14 residues. The CDR3 protein is CASSESNRLYEQYF. DNA of the CDR3: TGCGCCAGCAGTGAGTCGAACAGGCTCTACGAGCAGTACTTC.

This clone came up a few times. V usage is TRBV5-6 and J usage is TRBJ2-4; D may be TRBD1 (6 bases). Germline V CDR1 and CDR2: SGHDT, YYEEEE. The CDR3 is made up of 14 amino acids. V lost 2 bases and J lost 2, with 8 bases in between. This chain's CDR3 is CASSFTGSKNIQYF. CDR3 coding DNA: TGTGCCAGCAGCTTTACAGGGTCCAAAAACATTCAGTACTTC. Together with reference TRBV5-6 and TRBJ2-4, the CDR3 gives the full variable domain: DAGVTQSPTHLIKTRGQQVTLRCSPKSGHDTVSWYQQALGQGPQFIFQYYEEEERQRGNFPDRFSGHQFPNYSSELNVNALLLGDSALYLCASSFTGSKNIQYFGAGTRLSVL.

The chain couples TRBV6-5 to TRBJ1-5, with no clear D. The CDR3 length is 14 residues. CDR1 and CDR2 (germline): MNHEY, SVGAGI. V was shortened by 0 bases and J by 6 bases, with 9 bases between the two germline ends. CDR3 bases: TGTGCCAGCAGTTACTCGAATATGGGTCAGCCCCAGCATTTT. As protein: CASSYSNMGQPQHF.

This clone was counted only a few times. The V call is TRBV11-3, the J call TRBJ2-2; D is undetermined. CDR3 length: 15 residues. V dropped 5 bases and J dropped 3 bases, with 13 bases sitting between them. Germline CDR1 reads SGHNT; CDR2 reads YENEEA. CDR3 sequence: CASSTISVYTGELFF. The CDR3 region has the DNA TGTGCCAGCAGCACAATCTCAGTTTACACCGGGGAGCTGTTTTTT.

The chain has TRBV12-5 and TRBJ2-2; D not certain. Germline CDR1 and CDR2: LGHNT and FRNRAP. Trimming shortened V by 0 bases and J by 0 bases, and 8 bases separated the two germline ends. There are 16 residues in the CDR3. The CDR3 reads CASGLVRRANTGELFF. CDR3 DNA sequence: TGTGCTAGTGGTTTGGTACGACGGGCGAACACCGGGGAGCTGTTTTTT.